This T cell receptor (beta chain) appears in the sequencing data of a study of blood T cell repertoires in COVID-19 (dated by TCRdb to the early 2020s). In the study overall: Collaborator samples came from the United States, Italy and Spain and covered acute and convalescent phases of COVID-19. The dataset comprised deeply sampled blood TCRbeta repertoires from subjects exposed to, actively infected with, or recovered from COVID-19. The sample metadata nearly always contained a de-identified subject ID, COVID-19 status, age in years and sex. Samples came from the ongoing ImmuneRACE study (first 160 participants) plus 1,254 subjects from 6 global collaborators. Where available, HLA class I and class II types were taken from metadata supplied by the sample provider and were not determined by assay-based typing. The material from the prospective study consisted of cDNA or gDNA derived from T cells, B-cell-depleted T cells, or PBMCs. A freely available public database, intended as a resource for researchers studying the immune response to SARS-CoV-2, is where the repertoires were released. Results the study describes overall, beyond this receptor: How much clinical and demographic metadata was included differed by source and by participant, and the metadata was provided uncurated.

Collaborating institutions collected whole blood in K2EDTA tubes following their own protocols. Collaborator samples were shipped for TCRbeta analysis as frozen whole blood, isolated PBMCs, or DNA extracted from either sample type. On this clone: What this receptor recognizes is not known. No clone much larger than this one lies a single base away; base qualities are absent.

CDR1 and CDR2, looked up from the germline V gene, are WSHSY and SAAADI. After removal of 10 bases from V and 5 bases from J, the junction retains 9 bases not matched to a gene. Reading from cysteine to phenylalanine, the CDR3 counts 13 amino acids. Just the 39-base CDR3 DNA is kept, in frame starting at base 1. TCRbeta CDR3 regions were amplified from genomic DNA by means of the immunoSEQ Assay, a bias-controlled multiplex PCR. On the authors' methods: The number of nucleated cells in each sample was estimated from the amplification of reference gene primers within the assay. Sequence reads were collapsed and filtered to measure the absolute abundance of every unique TCRbeta CDR3 rearrangement. For each sample, productive Simpson clonality was calculated by taking the square root of Simpson's diversity index across productive rearrangements. TCRdb's version of the immuneACCESS table is confined to in-frame rearrangements and falls short of the full clone set. An unresolved V gene accounts for under half of the shortfall where checked; the remainder is of unknown origin. The DNA was the basis for D and trimming; V, J and clone size are from that table. This sample gives over 200,000 clones in total; about 86% of them show up just once. 1.5% of the sample lies in the top ten.

The sequenced material came from peripheral blood. The TCR comes from a man in his late teens or twenties with active or convalescent COVID-19. The sequence links TRBV10-2 to TRBJ1-1, and TRBD1 aligns with 8 junction nucleotides. The sequenced DNA: TGCGCCACCAATCCAGGGGGCGGAACTGAAGCTTTCTTT. Its translation is CATNPGGGTEAFF.